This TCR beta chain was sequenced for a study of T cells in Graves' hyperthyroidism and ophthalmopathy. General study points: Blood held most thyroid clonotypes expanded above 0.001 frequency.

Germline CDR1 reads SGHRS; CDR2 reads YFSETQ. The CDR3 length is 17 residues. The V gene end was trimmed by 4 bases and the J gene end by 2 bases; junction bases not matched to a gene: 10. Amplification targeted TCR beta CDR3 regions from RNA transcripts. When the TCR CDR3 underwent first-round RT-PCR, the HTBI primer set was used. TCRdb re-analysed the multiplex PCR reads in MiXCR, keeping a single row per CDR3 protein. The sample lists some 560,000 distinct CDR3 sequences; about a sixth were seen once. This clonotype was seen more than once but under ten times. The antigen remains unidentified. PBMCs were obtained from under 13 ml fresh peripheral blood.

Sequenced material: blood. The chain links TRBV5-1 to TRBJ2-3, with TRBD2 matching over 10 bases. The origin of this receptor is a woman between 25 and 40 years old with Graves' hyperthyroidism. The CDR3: CASSTWTSGDYTDTQYF. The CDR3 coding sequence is TGCGCCAGCAGCACTTGGACTAGCGGCGACTACACAGATACGCAGTATTTT.